Included here is one T cell receptor (beta chain) sequence, with context. What it binds is unknown. The time point here: persistent/refractory GD, antithyroid drugs over 5 years with positive TRAb. PBMC RNA served as the TCR library source. CDR3 regions were amplified by Arm-PCR using iRepertoire HTBI primers to build TCR beta libraries. Under the authors' procedure: Identification yielded 60 or so TRBV and about 15 TRBJ segments across samples. TCRdb itself ran the multiplex PCR reads through MiXCR, one entry per CDR3 protein. The V and J calls shown here were made by TCRdb, not taken from the authors' results. The sample includes a few hundred thousand distinct CDR3 sequences, roughly 23% of them seen just once. This sample stems from a study of regulatory T cells in long-lasting Graves disease. Whole-study results and caveats: Persistent disease preferred TRBV28, TRBJ1-2 and TRBJ2-5; new disease, TRBV20-1 and TRBJ2-1.

The CDR3 is 13 residues long. CDR1 LGHDT and CDR2 YNNKEL come from the germline V gene (reference sequence). Trimming removed 3 bases at V and 1 base at J, with 7 bases between. The sequence was obtained from a female donor with Graves disease. Here the sequenced sample was peripheral blood mononuclear cells (PBMCs), taken when the disease was refractory, from a patient treated with antithyroid drugs. The chain employs TRBV3-1 and TRBJ2-7; no definite D call. Written as DNA, the CDR3 is TGTGCCAGCAGCCAGGAGTTTTCCTACGAGCAGTACTTC. Translating gives CASSQEFSYEQYF.